This T cell receptor (beta chain) derives from a study of T cells after yellow fever vaccination. Across the whole study: Low-cell-number fractions were prepared with SMART-Seq v4 Ultra Low Input. Broader study findings: Clonotypes shared by both compartments, CD4 and CD8, made up a small share.

In this sample, this clonotype turned up many times. TCRdb re-called the 5' RACE reads with MiXCR, one entry per CDR3 protein. The data hold some 27,000 distinct CDR3 sequences, with 5.5% to 8% observed a single time. V lost 5 bases to trimming and J lost 3 bases; unmatched junction nucleotides: 6. Per the germline V gene, CDR1 is SGHTA and CDR2 is FQGNSA. The CDR3 totals 14 residues. This chain joins TRBV7-2 and TRBJ2-5, with 7 bases that match TRBD1. The sample consisted of PBMCs, either bulk or a sorted T-cell subset (CD4+, CD8+, memory, or dextramer-sorted; not recorded which), taken on the day of the yellow fever booster vaccination. The TCR originated in a man aged 25 to 40 who received the YFV17D yellow fever vaccine. The CDR3 DNA is TGTGCCAGCAGCCGGACAGGAGACAAAGAGACCCAGTACTTC. Its translation: CASSRTGDKETQYF.